This entry describes one TCR beta chain. As yet, its antigen is unknown. The assay was immunoSEQ multiplex PCR, and TCRdb's table has in-frame clones only and misses some. The top ten hold about 4% of the sample, which has about 68,000 clones, about 83% seen once. This sample is drawn from a study of Tregs in tolerant kidney transplant recipients. Study findings and constraints: Activated donor B cell expansion appeared to reveal the most relevant donor-specific TCRbeta repertoire.

Sequenced sample: CD4+ T cells from blood. The sequence derives from a human donor in good health.

The CDR3 region has the DNA TGCAGCGTTATTATTCAGGGGGCGAACAATCAGCCCCAGCATTTT. Amino acid sequence: CSVIIQGANNQPQHF. The J gene is TRBJ1-5, the V gene TRBV29-1; TRBD1 agrees at 8 bases. The CDR3 spans 15 residues. Trimming cost V 5 bases and J 3 bases; bases outside gene matches: 9. CDR1 and CDR2 (germline): SQVTM, ANQGSEA.